The source of this T cell receptor beta chain is a study of identical twins. CDR3 size: 14 residues. Germline V gene data show CDR1 as DFQATT and CDR2 as SNEGSKA (reference sequence). V was trimmed by 3 bases and J by 6 bases, leaving 17 bases between them. This clonotype was found a few times. MiXCR, run by TCRdb on the 5' RACE reads, gives a single entry per CDR3 protein. The table includes about 720,000 distinct CDR3 sequences, 18% detected once. These data were likewise used in another study, on T cells expressing NK-cell markers.

The sequence derives from a woman aged 18-29 years in good health. The sample taken for sequencing was PBMCs. This rearrangement joins TRBV20-1 to TRBJ1-2, with unresolved D. CDR3 region: CSASALRRADGYTF. CDR3 sequence (DNA): TGCAGTGCTAGCGCCCTGCGGAGGGCGGATGGCTACACCTTC.